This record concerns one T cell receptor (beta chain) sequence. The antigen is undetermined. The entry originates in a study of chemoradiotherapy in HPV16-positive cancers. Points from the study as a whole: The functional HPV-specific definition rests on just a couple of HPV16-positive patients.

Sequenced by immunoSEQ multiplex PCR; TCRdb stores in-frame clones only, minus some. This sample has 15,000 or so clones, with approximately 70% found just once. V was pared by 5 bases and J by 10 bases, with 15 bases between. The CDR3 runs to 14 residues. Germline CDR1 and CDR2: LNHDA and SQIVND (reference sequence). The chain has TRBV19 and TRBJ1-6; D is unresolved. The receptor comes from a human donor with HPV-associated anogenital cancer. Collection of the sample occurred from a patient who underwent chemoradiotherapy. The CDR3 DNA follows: TGTGCCAGTAGTGTCGTACTTATCGACTCACCCCTCCACTTT. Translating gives CASSVVLIDSPLHF. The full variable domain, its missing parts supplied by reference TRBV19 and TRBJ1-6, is DGGITQSPKYLFRKEGQNVTLSCEQNLNHDAMYWYRQDPGQGLRLIYYSQIVNDFQKGDIAEGYSVSREKKESFPLTVTSAQKNPTAFYLCASSVVLIDSPLHFGNGTRLTVT.